This T cell receptor beta chain originates from a study of Graves' ophthalmopathy and Graves' hyperthyroidism. Study conclusions and caveats: Cross-validated, the 13-signature model showed 87.88%/81.08% sensitivity/specificity, and 80%/75% in the test set. Detected in blood as well were most expanded thyroid clonotypes with frequency above 0.001.

With 9 bases removed from V and 3 bases from J, the gap between germline ends came to 17 bases. The CDR3 is 14 residues long. The germline V gene has CDR1 MNHNS and CDR2 SASEGT. RNA transcripts provided the template for amplifying TCR beta CDR3 regions. First-round RT-PCR with HTBI primers preceded a second-round multiplex PCR. Each CDR3 protein is one row after TCRdb ran MiXCR on the multiplex PCR reads. Of 200,000 to 250,000 distinct CDR3 sequences in the sample, roughly 21% were seen once. Note on this clonotype: Its specificity is not known.

Clinicians made diagnoses from clinical symptoms, serum thyroxine, TRAb, thyroid ultrasound and orbital computed tomography. Fresh peripheral blood, roughly 9.4 ml, was the PBMC source. The source material was peripheral blood. The V call is TRBV6-1, the J call TRBJ2-5, with a possible D match to TRBD1 (6 bases). The sequence was collected from a woman aged 45 to 65 with Graves' ophthalmopathy. Here the CDR3 DNA reads TGTGCCAGTTGCCTGGGGGCACTCGAAGAGACCCAGTACTTC. This translates into CASCLGALEETQYF.